Below, 22 T cell receptor beta chains from the same sample are listed, as sequenced in a study of radiotherapy plus CTLA-4 blockade in lung cancer. Profiled with immunoSEQ multiplex PCR; TCRdb holds only in-frame clones, not every one. Seen here are 70,000 to 90,000 clones, around 82% observed once, and the top ten hold around 7%. Source: peripheral blood, taken from a patient treated with radiotherapy plus ipilimumab. The receptor set was obtained from a human donor with non-small cell lung cancer who had a complete response to radiotherapy plus ipilimumab.

This clone was counted a few times. The chain is built from TRBV20-1 and TRBJ1-2; D is uncertain. Trimming took 3 bases from V and 4 from J, leaving 6 bases between them. The germline gives CDR1 DFQATT, CDR2 SNEGSKA (reference sequence). The CDR3 is 11 amino acids. CDR3 loop: CSARRTYGYTF. The CDR3 DNA reads TGCAGTGCTAGGCGGACCTATGGCTACACCTTC.

This CDR3 is CASSLELINQPQHF. CDR3 bases: TGTGCCAGCAGCTTAGAACTGATTAATCAGCCCCAGCATTTT. The chain is built from TRBV7-2 and TRBJ1-5; D remains ambiguous. Germline lookup yields CDR1 SGHTA and CDR2 FQGNSA. V was trimmed by 1 base and J by 4 bases, leaving 8 bases between them. This CDR3 is 14 amino acids long.

This chain links TRBV7-9 with TRBJ2-7, with D possibly matching TRBD1 (5 bases). This CDR3 has 14 amino acids. V was shortened by 5 bases and J by 0 bases, with 11 bases between the two germline ends. CDR1 is SEHNR and CDR2 is FQNEAQ in the germline V gene (reference sequence). CDR3 loop: CASSGYRSSYEQYF. The CDR3 nucleotides read TGTGCCAGCAGCGGGTACAGGAGCTCCTACGAGCAGTACTTC. Full variable domain (outside the CDR3, taken from reference TRBV7-9 and TRBJ2-7): DTGVSQNPRHKITKRGQNVTFRCDPISEHNRLYWYRQTLGQGPEFLTYFQNEAQLEKSRLLSDRFSAERPKGSFSTLEIQRTEQGDSAMYLCASSGYRSSYEQYFGPGTRLTVT.

The J gene is TRBJ1-4, the V gene TRBV2; no reliable D call. CDR1 SNHLY and CDR2 FYNNEI come from the germline V gene. V lost 2 bases, J lost 4 bases, and 11 bases lay in between. The CDR3 extends over 15 amino acids. The chain's CDR3 is CASSERGGFNEKLFF. The CDR3 coding sequence is TGTGCCAGCAGTGAAAGAGGCGGTTTTAATGAAAAACTGTTTTTT.

The chain has TRBV7-9 and TRBJ1-5; D not certain. CDR1 is SEHNR, CDR2 FQNEAQ, per germline (reference sequence). Trimming left V 4 bases short and J 3 bases short, with 10 bases between. The CDR3 length is 14 residues. The CDR3 DNA follows: TGTGCCAGCAGCTGGGAAGGGAACAATCAGCCCCAGCATTTT. It yields the protein CASSWEGNNQPQHF.

V and J are TRBV27 and TRBJ2-1; 9 positions match TRBD2. J was trimmed by 4 bases and V by 6 bases; bases with no gene match: 10. The CDR3 covers 16 residues. The germline CDR1 and CDR2 sequences are MNHEY and SMNVEV (reference sequence). Here the CDR3 DNA reads TGTGCCAGCAGCTCCGACCTTAGCGGGGGTTACAATGAGCAGTTCTTC. Translating it yields CASSSDLSGGYNEQFF.

The chain couples TRBV30 to TRBJ1-4; D gene uncertain. The CDR3 loop spans 14 amino acids. V lost 5 bases, J lost 0 bases, and 10 bases lay in between. CDR1 is GTSNPN and CDR2 is SVGIG in the germline V gene (reference sequence). The CDR3 bases are TGTGCCTGGGCTCGGGGTGCAACTAATGAAAAACTGTTTTTT. It translates to CAWARGATNEKLFF.

The chain is built from TRBV7-6 and TRBJ2-7; D gene ambiguous. The CDR3 is 13 amino acids. The V gene lost 1 base and the J gene lost 1 base, with 5 bases spanning the gap. Germline CDR1 reads SGHVS; CDR2 reads FNYEAQ. As DNA, the CDR3 is TGTGCCAGCAGCTTAGACGGTTCCTACGAGCAGTACTTC. Residues: CASSLDGSYEQYF.

In nucleotides, the CDR3 is TGTGCCAGCAGGACCGGGACTAGTTATCCCTTTCAGTTCTTC. The encoded protein is CASRTGTSYPFQFF. The genes are TRBV27 and TRBJ2-1, with 8 positions matching TRBD2. The CDR3 totals 14 residues. V gave up 6 bases and J gave up 13 bases; unmatched junction bases: 14. The germline V gene encodes CDR1 MNHEY and CDR2 SMNVEV (reference sequence).

The chain has TRBV4-1 and TRBJ1-2, with 9 nucleotides matching TRBD1. V shed 5 bases, J shed 4 bases, and the junction held 17 bases outside the gene matches. Germline CDR1 and CDR2: MGHRA and YSYEKL. CDR3 length: 18 residues. The CDR3 coding sequence is TGCGCCAGCAGCAAAACAGGGGGCCTTTCAACGGGAGGCTATGGCTACACCTTC. Protein product: CASSKTGGLSTGGYGYTF.

The chain is built from TRBV7-9 and TRBJ1-1, with TRBD1 matching over 8 bases. Germline CDR1 SEHNR, CDR2 FQNEAQ (reference sequence). This CDR3 has 14 residues. Germline trimming cut 1 base from V and 7 bases from J; bases unmatched to any gene: 5. The CDR3 protein is CASSLEGGQDEAFF. CDR3 coding DNA: TGTGCCAGCAGCTTAGAGGGGGGACAGGATGAAGCTTTCTTT. The complete variable domain, with remaining parts taken from reference TRBV7-9 and TRBJ1-1, reads DTGVSQNPRHKITKRGQNVTFRCDPISEHNRLYWYRQTLGQGPEFLTYFQNEAQLEKSRLLSDRFSAERPKGSFSTLEIQRTEQGDSAMYLCASSLEGGQDEAFFGQGTRLTVV.

This clone was counted only a few times. V and J are TRBV4-3 and TRBJ2-7, with TRBD2 identical over 12 bases. The trim removed 0 bases at V and 8 bases at J, leaving 8 bases unmatched. Germline lookup yields CDR1 LGHNA and CDR2 YSLEER. The CDR3 is 16 amino acids. The CDR3 DNA sequence: TGCGCCAGCAGCCAAGACCGACTAGCGGGGGATGGGAAGCAGTACTTC. This codes for CASSQDRLAGDGKQYF.

This clone appeared a single time. J is TRBJ2-3 and V is TRBV11-2, with TRBD2 as a possible D gene (6 bases). Trimming removed 5 bases at V and 7 bases at J, with 19 bases between. Germline V gene sequence: CDR1 SGHAT, CDR2 FQNNGV. CDR3 length: 15 residues. The CDR3 region is CASSPAGGAKNTQYF. In DNA, the CDR3 is TGTGCCAGCAGCCCTGCCGGAGGGGCAAAAAATACGCAGTATTTT. The variable domain in full, with the rest retrieved from reference TRBV11-2 and TRBJ2-3, is EAGVAQSPRYKIIEKRQSVAFWCNPISGHATLYWYQQILGQGPKLLIQFQNNGVVDDSQLPKDRFSAERLKGVDSTLKIQPAKLEDSAVYLCASSPAGGAKNTQYFGPGTRLTVL.

The chain employs TRBV28 and TRBJ2-3; no firm D call. V lost 5 bases and J lost 2, with 8 bases in between. The CDR3 covers 13 residues. CDR1 MDHEN and CDR2 SYDVKM come from the germline V gene. The CDR3 DNA sequence: TGTGCCAGCAGTCCTCCCGACACAGATACGCAGTATTTT. Amino acids: CASSPPDTDTQYF.

The chain uses TRBV7-2 and TRBJ1-6; TRBD1 matches 7 bases. V gave up 7 bases and J gave up 9 bases; unmatched junction bases: 9. The V gene's germline CDR1 is SGHTA and CDR2 FQGNSA. CDR3 length equals 14 residues. The CDR3 nucleotides read TGTGCCAGCACCAATACAGGGGCGTTTTCACCCCTCCACTTT. This sequence encodes CASTNTGAFSPLHF.

The chain employs TRBV19 and TRBJ2-3; D is perhaps TRBD1 (5 bases). Trimming took 6 bases from V and 4 from J, leaving 14 bases between them. CDR3 size: 14 residues. Germline assignment: CDR1 LNHDA and CDR2 SQIVND (reference sequence). CDR3 region: CASRRATDSDTQYF. In DNA, the CDR3 is TGTGCCAGTAGGCGCGCGACAGACTCAGATACGCAGTATTTT.

The genes are TRBV4-1 and TRBJ1-5; TRBD1 is a possible D gene (6 bases). CDR3 length equals 16 residues. Germline lookup yields CDR1 MGHRA and CDR2 YSYEKL. The V end lost 3 bases, the J end lost 6 bases, and 18 bases lay between the germline ends. In DNA form, the CDR3 reads TGCGCCAGCAGCCACCCACTAGGGGGGATGGGTCAGCCCCAGCATTTT. Its protein is CASSHPLGGMGQPQHF.

This clone is medium-sized. The rearrangement links TRBV7-2 to TRBJ2-7, with TRBD1 matching over 7 bases. The germline gives CDR1 SGHTA, CDR2 FQGNSA. CDR3 length: 14 amino acids. Trimming removed 6 bases from V and 0 bases from J; junction bases left unmatched: 5. In DNA form, the CDR3 reads TGTGCCAGCAGGCAGGACAGGAGCTCCTACGAGCAGTACGTC. Protein product: CASRQDRSSYEQYV.

This clone was seen more than once but under ten times. The V and J genes are TRBV6-6 and TRBJ1-1, with 9 bases aligning to TRBD1. Trimming took 2 bases from V and 4 from J; bases not matched to a gene: 8. Germline V gives CDR1 MNHNY, CDR2 SVGAGI (reference sequence). The CDR3 runs 16 residues. The chain's CDR3 is CASSYRDRAYSTEAFF. CDR3 bases: TGTGCCAGCAGTTACAGGGACAGGGCATATAGCACTGAAGCTTTCTTT.

The gene calls are TRBV10-3 and TRBJ1-6, with a tentative D call TRBD1 (5 bases). Trimming stripped 8 bases from V and 8 bases from J, with 10 bases between. This CDR3 comprises 12 residues. Germline assignment: CDR1 ENHRY and CDR2 SYGVKD. CDR3 sequence (DNA): TGTGCCATCGGTAGGGGTGATTCACCCCTCCACTTT. This encodes CAIGRGDSPLHF.

The chain is built from TRBV10-2 and TRBJ2-3; 9 bases match TRBD2. There are 16 residues in the CDR3. CDR1 and CDR2 (germline): WSHSY, SAAADI. Unmatched junction bases numbered 4, after V lost 3 bases and J lost 0 bases. CDR3 coding DNA: TGCGCCAGCAGTGACCTAGCGGGACTCAGCACAGATACGCAGTATTTT. Its translation: CASSDLAGLSTDTQYF.

The J gene is TRBJ1-2, the V gene TRBV6-1, with D maybe TRBD1 (6 bases). This CDR3 has 13 amino acids. From germline, CDR1 is MNHNS and CDR2 SASEGT. The V end was cut by 5 bases, the J end by 8 bases, with 15 bases between. CDR3 coding DNA: TGTGCCAGCAGTAGTGACAGGTTGGAGGGCTACACCTTC. Protein product: CASSSDRLEGYTF.